The 26 T cell receptor beta chains below were found in one sample sequenced in a study of control samples from healthy donors and cancer patients (dated by TCRdb to about 2020). Receptors were amplified or captured by the immunoSEQ multiplex PCR assay. As stored in TCRdb, this immuneACCESS dataset retains in-frame rearrangements with V and J assigned. A fraction of the clones does not appear; measured against another copy, unresolved V genes explain less than half of the discrepancy, and the remainder lacks a known reason. Within this sample are about 130,000 clones, with 80% to 95% of them counted one time only. Clones ranked in the top ten supply 0.55% to 0.65% of the sample. Material for sequencing was PBMCs. These receptor sequences come from a man aged 80 or over with head and neck cancer.

This sequence joins TRBV14 and TRBJ2-7; 8 bases are shared with TRBD2. V dropped 4 bases and J dropped 3; count of bases not matched to a gene: 5. From germline, CDR1 is SGHDN and CDR2 FVKESK. The CDR3 consists of 14 residues. The CDR3 coding sequence is TGTGCCAGCAGCCTTTGGACTAGCAACTACGAGCAGTACTTC. Translated, it gives CASSLWTSNYEQYF.

This clone was counted once. The chain is built from TRBV11-2 and TRBJ2-3; the D is unclear. Looked up from germline, CDR1 is SGHAT and CDR2 is FQNNGV. This CDR3 contains 13 residues. V was cut by 5 bases and J by 12 bases, with 18 bases left in between. CDR3 bases: TGTGCCAGCAGCCAACCGAAACCGGGCCCCCAGTATTTT. This translates into CASSQPKPGPQYF.

The chain is built from TRBV2 and TRBJ1-1; D ambiguous. The CDR3 is 13 residues long. Trimming took 1 base from V and 2 from J, leaving 5 bases between them. Germline V gene data show CDR1 as SNHLY and CDR2 as FYNNEI. The CDR3 reads CASSEEKNTEAFF. CDR3 coding DNA: TGTGCCAGCAGTGAAGAGAAAAACACTGAAGCTTTCTTT.

The genes are TRBV5-4 and TRBJ2-7; no definite D call. The CDR3 loop spans 15 amino acids. The germline gives CDR1 SGHNT, CDR2 YYREEE (reference sequence). Trimming took 0 bases from V and 3 from J, leaving 13 bases between them. The CDR3 DNA is TGTGCCAGCAGCTTGGGACCAACTCCTTACTACGAGCAGTACTTC. It translates to CASSLGPTPYYEQYF.

This rearrangement joins TRBV28 to TRBJ2-1, with 14 bases that match TRBD2. The CDR3 contains 14 residues. Germline CDR1 and CDR2: MDHEN and SYDVKM. V trimming: 10 bases; J trimming: 7 bases; junction bases outside the gene matches: 6. The CDR3 region is CAIPGTSGGNEQFF. The CDR3 region has the DNA TGTGCCATCCCCGGGACTAGCGGGGGTAATGAGCAGTTCTTC.

This sequence joins TRBV27 and TRBJ2-3; TRBD2 agrees at 12 bases. V shed 2 bases, J shed 4 bases, and the junction held 4 bases outside the gene matches. Germline CDR1 is MNHEY and CDR2 is SMNVEV (reference sequence). The CDR3 has 16 residues. The chain's CDR3 is CASSLTGTSGSDTQYF. DNA of the CDR3: TGTGCCAGCAGTTTAACCGGGACTAGCGGGTCAGATACGCAGTATTTT.

The chain uses TRBV4-3 and TRBJ1-1; D may be TRBD1 (6 bases). This CDR3 comprises 14 residues. CDR1 and CDR2 (germline): LGHNA, YSLEER. V lost 1 base and J lost 5, with 11 bases in between. The CDR3 nucleotides are TGCGCCAGCAGCCAAGTTGGACAGAGAACTGAAGCTTTCTTT. This gives the protein CASSQVGQRTEAFF.

This chain's CDR3 is CAISNYSVNTEAFF. The CDR3 nucleotides are TGTGCCATCAGTAACTACAGCGTGAACACTGAAGCTTTCTTT. The rearrangement uses TRBV10-3 and TRBJ1-1; D unresolved. Germline lookup yields CDR1 ENHRY and CDR2 SYGVKD. The CDR3 spans 14 residues. Between the trimmed V and J ends, which lost 5 bases and 0 bases, there was a span of 10 bases.

The chain joins TRBV18 to TRBJ1-5, with D possibly TRBD1 on 6 matching bases. Trimming took off 0 bases at V and 0 bases at J, with 9 bases between the two ends. This CDR3 comprises 16 residues. Germline V gives CDR1 KGHSH, CDR2 LQKENI. The CDR3 coding sequence is TGTGCCAGCTCACCACCGGGACAACATAGCAATCAGCCCCAGCATTTT. Amino acids: CASSPPGQHSNQPQHF. Combining the CDR3 with reference TRBV18 and TRBJ1-5 gives the whole variable domain NAGVMQNPRHLVRRRGQEARLRCSPMKGHSHVYWYRQLPEEGLKFMVYLQKENIIDESGMPKERFSAEFPKEGPSILRIQQVVRGDSAAYFCASSPPGQHSNQPQHFGDGTRLSIL.

The rearrangement uses TRBV6-1 and TRBJ2-7; 8 nucleotides match TRBD2. The CDR3 contains 12 residues. Germline V gene sequence: CDR1 MNHNS, CDR2 SASEGT. Unmatched junction bases numbered 5, after V lost 1 base and J lost 12 bases. CDR3 amino acids: CASSEVRGVRYF. CDR3 DNA sequence: TGTGCCAGCAGTGAAGTGCGGGGGGTGAGGTACTTC.

The chain uses TRBV4-1 and TRBJ2-5; 8 bases match TRBD1. The junction had 1 base not matched to a gene; V was cut back by 3 bases and J by 1 base. This CDR3 spans 14 amino acids. The germline gives CDR1 MGHRA, CDR2 YSYEKL. The CDR3 loop is CASSHQGAQETQYF. The CDR3 nucleotides are TGCGCCAGCAGCCACCAGGGGGCCCAAGAGACCCAGTACTTC.

CDR3 nucleotide sequence: TGCGCCAGCAGCCAAGAAGTCCTCCCGAACACCGGGGAGCTGTTTTTT. This translates into CASSQEVLPNTGELFF. The J gene is TRBJ2-2, the V gene TRBV4-1; D call uncertain. Germline CDR1 MGHRA, CDR2 YSYEKL. The CDR3 contains 16 residues. The V end was cut by 0 bases, the J end by 0 bases, with 8 bases between.

The rearrangement links TRBV5-1 to TRBJ2-6, with D possibly TRBD1 on 6 matching bases. Germline V gene lookup returns CDR1 SGHRS and CDR2 YFSETQ. This CDR3 spans 16 amino acids. With 7 bases removed from V and 0 bases from J, the gap between germline ends came to 14 bases. CDR3 protein: CASSEGHSSGANVLTF. DNA of the CDR3: TGCGCCAGCTCAGAGGGACATAGCTCTGGGGCCAACGTCCTGACTTTC.

CDR3 sequence: CASSWDSTYGYTF. In DNA form, the CDR3 reads TGTGCCAGCAGTTGGGACAGCACGTATGGCTACACCTTC. The chain uses TRBV6-5 and TRBJ1-2; 7 bases map to TRBD1. Looked up from germline, CDR1 is MNHEY and CDR2 is SVGAGI. The V gene end was trimmed by 4 bases and the J gene end by 5 bases; junction bases not matched to a gene: 4. This CDR3 contains 13 residues.

The chain joins TRBV5-1 to TRBJ1-2; D is ambiguous. The V gene lost 0 bases and the J gene lost 6 bases, with 12 bases spanning the gap. CDR1 and CDR2 from the germline V gene are SGHRS and YFSETQ. The CDR3 loop spans 14 amino acids. The CDR3 region has the DNA TGCGCCAGCAGCTTGGCTCCTGGGGTACATGGCTACACCTTC. Its protein product is CASSLAPGVHGYTF.

This chain connects TRBV5-1 to TRBJ1-6; the D is unclear. Germline V gene sequence: CDR1 SGHRS, CDR2 YFSETQ. CDR3 length equals 13 residues. The V end was cut by 0 bases, the J end by 6 bases, with 4 bases between. The CDR3 sequence is CASSLDSNSPLHF. The CDR3 DNA follows: TGCGCCAGCAGCTTGGACAGTAATTCACCCCTCCACTTT.

The rearrangement uses TRBV13 and TRBJ2-5, with a weak D call TRBD1 (6 bases). Germline V gene data show CDR1 as PRHDT and CDR2 as FYEKMQ (reference sequence). Trimming removed 5 bases at V and 4 bases at J, with 17 bases between. The CDR3 spans 15 residues. CDR3 residues: CASSPRTALPETQYF. The CDR3, as DNA: TGTGCCAGCAGCCCACGGACAGCGCTACCAGAGACCCAGTACTTC. Variable domain in full (rest from reference TRBV13 and TRBJ2-5): AAGVIQSPRHLIKEKRETATLKCYPIPRHDTVYWYQQGPGQDPQFLISFYEKMQSDKGSIPDRFSAQQFSDYHSELNMSSLELGDSALYFCASSPRTALPETQYFGPGTRLLVL.

This chain uses TRBV18 with TRBJ1-2, with D hard to call. Germline CDR1 and CDR2: KGHSH and LQKENI. There are 13 residues in the CDR3. V shed 6 bases and J shed 3 bases, with 11 bases lying between them. CDR3 DNA sequence: TGTGCCAGCTCCCCAACAAGGGACTATGGCTACACCTTC. This translates into CASSPTRDYGYTF.

The V gene is TRBV4-1, the J gene TRBJ1-3; D unclear. CDR1 is MGHRA, CDR2 YSYEKL, per germline. CDR3 size: 14 residues. Deletions cut 1 base from V and 4 bases from J, with 8 bases between. CDR3 nucleotide sequence: TGCGCCAGCAGCCAAGTTGGCCAGGGAAACACCATATATTTT. Encoded protein: CASSQVGQGNTIYF.

The V gene is TRBV11-3, the J gene TRBJ1-1, with D hard to call. The V end was cut by 1 base, the J end by 1 base, with 10 bases between. This CDR3 region has 15 residues. The germline gives CDR1 SGHNT, CDR2 YENEEA. The CDR3 reads CASSLGTGENTEAFF. The DNA for the CDR3 is TGTGCCAGCAGCTTAGGGACGGGAGAGAACACTGAAGCTTTCTTT.

In DNA form, the CDR3 reads TGTGCCAGCAGCGCGGGGATTCAAGGGGACACTGAAGCTTTCTTT. Translating it yields CASSAGIQGDTEAFF. This sequence joins TRBV5-4 and TRBJ1-1, with D tentatively TRBD1 (5 bases). Germline V gene lookup returns CDR1 SGHNT and CDR2 YYREEE (reference sequence). This CDR3 contains 15 residues. V gave up 4 bases and J gave up 3 bases, with 16 bases separating them.

The chain carries TRBV18 and TRBJ1-1; 7 bases agree with TRBD1. CDR3 length: 13 residues. The V segment lost 0 bases and the J segment 5 bases; nucleotides outside the gene matches: 0. In germline, CDR1 is KGHSH, CDR2 LQKENI. CDR3 amino acids: CASSPPGQTEAFF. The CDR3 nucleotides read TGTGCCAGCTCACCACCGGGACAGACTGAAGCTTTCTTT.

For the CDR3, the DNA is TGTGCCACCGGACATGGCGGGGAGCTGTTTTTT. Amino acid sequence: CATGHGGELFF. The chain links TRBV24-1 to TRBJ2-2, with a tentative D call TRBD1 (5 bases). CDR1 KGHDR and CDR2 SFDVKD come from the germline V gene. The length of the CDR3 is 11 residues. V was trimmed by 9 bases and J by 7 bases, leaving 8 bases between them.

This chain links TRBV12-3 or TRBV12-4 with TRBJ2-7; D is unresolved. This CDR3 comprises 13 residues. V lost 3 bases, J lost 0 bases, and 6 bases lay in between. The CDR3 coding sequence is TGTGCCAGCAGTTTCGAGGTCTCCTACGAGCAGTACTTC. As protein: CASSFEVSYEQYF.

This clone appeared once. The V and J genes are TRBV19 and TRBJ2-1, with a possible D match to TRBD1 (6 bases). Trimming removed 6 bases from V and 12 bases from J, with 15 bases in between. The length of the CDR3 is 12 residues. The germline V gene has CDR1 LNHDA and CDR2 SQIVND (reference sequence). The CDR3 spells CASSSGTIMQFF. CDR3 nucleotide sequence: TGTGCCAGTAGCTCCGGGACAATTATGCAGTTCTTC.

V is TRBV18 and J is TRBJ2-5; possibly TRBD1 for D (6 bases). V lost 3 bases, J lost 2 bases, and 10 bases lay in between. The CDR3 loop spans 14 amino acids. Germline V gives CDR1 KGHSH, CDR2 LQKENI. In DNA, the CDR3 is TGTGCCAGCTCACCTATGGGACAACAAGAGACCCAGTACTTC. Encoded protein: CASSPMGQQETQYF.